This T cell receptor beta chain was documented in a study of T-cell reconstitution after alpha-beta-depleted transplantation in children. Study-level findings and limits: Reportedly, only several hundred clones from non-depleted graft cells drove alpha-beta T-cell counts at about two months. Newly made T cells mostly supplied T-cell counts and diversity one year after transplant. The high TCRbeta diversity at day 60 in some patients came from surviving recipient T cells and thymic progenitors.

There are many counts of this clonotype. Antigen unknown. It was with unique molecular identifiers that the TCRbeta library was prepared. TCRdb reprocessed the PCR reads via MiXCR and lists one record per CDR3 protein. Among under 750,000 distinct CDR3 sequences listed, 23% were seen once. The sequences come from PBMCs, mostly from graft donor cells, collected 360 days after TCRalphabeta/CD19-depleted stem cell transplant. The clonotype comes from a boy in the first two years of life who had a stem cell transplant for acute myeloid leukemia, so the T cells may come from the graft donor.

CDR3 bases: TGCAGTGCTAGCCTCCGGCCTCATGGGACAGATACGCAGTATTTT. It translates to CSASLRPHGTDTQYF. The J gene is TRBJ2-3, the V gene TRBV20-1, with unresolved D. V shed 3 bases and J shed 3 bases, with 16 bases lying between them. CDR3 length: 15 amino acids. Germline values: CDR1 DFQATT, CDR2 SNEGSKA (reference sequence).